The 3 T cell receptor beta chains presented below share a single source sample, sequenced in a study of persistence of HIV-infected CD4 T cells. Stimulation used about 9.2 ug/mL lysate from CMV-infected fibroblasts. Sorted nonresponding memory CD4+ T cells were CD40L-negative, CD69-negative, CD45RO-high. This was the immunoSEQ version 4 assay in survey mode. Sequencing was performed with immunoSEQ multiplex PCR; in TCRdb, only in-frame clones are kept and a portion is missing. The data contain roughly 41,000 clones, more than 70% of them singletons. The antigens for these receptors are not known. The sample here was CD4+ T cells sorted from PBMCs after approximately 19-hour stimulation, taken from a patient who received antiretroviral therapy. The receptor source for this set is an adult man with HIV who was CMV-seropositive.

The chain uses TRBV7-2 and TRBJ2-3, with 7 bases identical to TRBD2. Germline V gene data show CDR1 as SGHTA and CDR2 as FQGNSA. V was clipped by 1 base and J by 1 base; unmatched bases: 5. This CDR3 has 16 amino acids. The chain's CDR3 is CASSLGISGGTDTQYF. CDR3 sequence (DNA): TGTGCCAGCAGCTTAGGCATAAGCGGGGGCACAGATACGCAGTATTTT.

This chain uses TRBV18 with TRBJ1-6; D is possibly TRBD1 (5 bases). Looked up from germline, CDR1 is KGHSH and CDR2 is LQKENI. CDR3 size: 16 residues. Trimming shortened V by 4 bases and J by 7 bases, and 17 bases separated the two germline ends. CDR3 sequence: CASSRGMADGNSPLHF. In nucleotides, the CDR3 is TGTGCCAGCTCACGGGGGATGGCGGACGGGAATTCACCCCTCCACTTT.

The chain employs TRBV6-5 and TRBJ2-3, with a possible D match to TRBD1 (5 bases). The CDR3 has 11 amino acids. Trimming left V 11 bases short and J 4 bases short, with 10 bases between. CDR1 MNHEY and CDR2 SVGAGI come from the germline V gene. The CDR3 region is CAGARADTQYF. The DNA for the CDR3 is TGTGCCGGGGCCAGGGCAGATACGCAGTATTTT.